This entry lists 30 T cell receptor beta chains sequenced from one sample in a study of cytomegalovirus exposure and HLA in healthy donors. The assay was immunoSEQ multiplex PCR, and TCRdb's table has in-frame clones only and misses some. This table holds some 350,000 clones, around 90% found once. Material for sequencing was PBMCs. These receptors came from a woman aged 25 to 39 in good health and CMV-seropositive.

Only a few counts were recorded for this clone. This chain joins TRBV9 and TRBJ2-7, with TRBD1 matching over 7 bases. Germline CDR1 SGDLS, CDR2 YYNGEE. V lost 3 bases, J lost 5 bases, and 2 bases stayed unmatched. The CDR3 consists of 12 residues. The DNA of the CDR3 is TGTGCCAGCAGCGAAGGGGGCGACGAGCAGTACTTC. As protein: CASSEGGDEQYF.

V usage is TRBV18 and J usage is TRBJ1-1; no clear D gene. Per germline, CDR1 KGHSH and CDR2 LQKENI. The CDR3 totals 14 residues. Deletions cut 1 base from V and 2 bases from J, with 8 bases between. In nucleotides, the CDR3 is TGTGCCAGCTCACCACAGGGATCCAACACTGAAGCTTTCTTT. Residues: CASSPQGSNTEAFF.

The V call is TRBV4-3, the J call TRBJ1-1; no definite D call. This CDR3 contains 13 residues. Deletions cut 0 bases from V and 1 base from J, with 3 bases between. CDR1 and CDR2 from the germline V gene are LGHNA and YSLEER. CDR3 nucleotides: TGCGCCAGCAGCCAAGACCCGAACACTGAAGCTTTCTTT. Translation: CASSQDPNTEAFF.

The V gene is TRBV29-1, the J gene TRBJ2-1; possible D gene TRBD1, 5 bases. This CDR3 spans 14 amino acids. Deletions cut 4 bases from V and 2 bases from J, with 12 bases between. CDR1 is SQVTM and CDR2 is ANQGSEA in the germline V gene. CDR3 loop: CSVGRAGTYNEQFF. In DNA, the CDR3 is TGCAGCGTTGGGAGAGCAGGGACCTACAATGAGCAGTTCTTC.

The CDR3 sequence: CAWSWTSGGGEQFF. CDR3 nucleotide sequence: TGTGCCTGGAGTTGGACTAGCGGGGGGGGTGAGCAGTTCTTC. The V and J genes are TRBV30 and TRBJ2-1; TRBD2 agrees at 15 bases. V was clipped by 2 bases and J by 9 bases; unmatched bases: 2. The CDR3 has 14 amino acids. Germline V gene sequence: CDR1 GTSNPN, CDR2 SVGIG (reference sequence).

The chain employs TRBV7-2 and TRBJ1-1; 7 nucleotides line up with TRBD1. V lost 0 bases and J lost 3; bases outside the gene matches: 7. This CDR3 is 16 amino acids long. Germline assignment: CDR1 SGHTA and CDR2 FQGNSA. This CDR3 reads CASSLAGGVRDTEAFF. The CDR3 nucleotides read TGTGCCAGCAGCTTAGCAGGGGGCGTGAGAGACACTGAAGCTTTCTTT.

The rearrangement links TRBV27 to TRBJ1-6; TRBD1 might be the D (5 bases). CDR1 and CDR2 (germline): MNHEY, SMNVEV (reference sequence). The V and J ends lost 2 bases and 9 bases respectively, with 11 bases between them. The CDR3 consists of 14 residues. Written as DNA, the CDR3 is TGTGCCAGCAGTTTAGCTGGGACGGCTTCACCCCTCCACTTT. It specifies CASSLAGTASPLHF.

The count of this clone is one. The CDR3 loop is CASSQDRNTIYF. CDR3 nucleotide sequence: TGCGCCAGCAGCCAAGACCGAAACACCATATATTTT. The chain is built from TRBV4-3 and TRBJ1-3; D unclear. Trimming cost V 0 bases and J 5 bases, with 2 bases left between them. CDR3 length equals 12 residues. CDR1 LGHNA and CDR2 YSLEER come from the germline V gene.

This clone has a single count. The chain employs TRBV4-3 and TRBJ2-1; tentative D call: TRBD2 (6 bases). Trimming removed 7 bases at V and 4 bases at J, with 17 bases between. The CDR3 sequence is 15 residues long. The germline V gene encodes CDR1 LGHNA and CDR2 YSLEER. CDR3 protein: CASTPGLQPYNEQFF. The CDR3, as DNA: TGCGCCAGCACCCCGGGACTCCAACCGTACAATGAGCAGTTCTTC.

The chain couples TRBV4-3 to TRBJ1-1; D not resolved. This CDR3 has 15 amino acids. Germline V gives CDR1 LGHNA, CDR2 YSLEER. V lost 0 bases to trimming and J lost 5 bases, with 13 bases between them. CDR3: CASSQDWRWGTEAFF. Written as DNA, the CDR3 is TGCGCCAGCAGCCAAGATTGGAGATGGGGAACTGAAGCTTTCTTT.

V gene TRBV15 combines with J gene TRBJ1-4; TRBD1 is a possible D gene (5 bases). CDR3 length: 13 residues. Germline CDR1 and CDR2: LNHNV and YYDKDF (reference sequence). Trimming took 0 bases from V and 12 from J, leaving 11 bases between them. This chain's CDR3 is CATSRDSRGQLFF. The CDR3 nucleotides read TGTGCCACCAGCAGAGATTCTCGGGGACAACTGTTTTTT.

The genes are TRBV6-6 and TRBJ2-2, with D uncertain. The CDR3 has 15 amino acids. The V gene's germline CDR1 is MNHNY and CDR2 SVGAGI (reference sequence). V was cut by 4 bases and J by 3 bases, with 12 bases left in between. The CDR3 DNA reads TGTGCCAGCAGTTTGGCGACGGTCGACACCGGGGAGCTGTTTTTT. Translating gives CASSLATVDTGELFF.

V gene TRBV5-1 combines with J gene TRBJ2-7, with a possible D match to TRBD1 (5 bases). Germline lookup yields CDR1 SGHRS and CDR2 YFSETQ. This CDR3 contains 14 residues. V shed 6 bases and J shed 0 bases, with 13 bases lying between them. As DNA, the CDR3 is TGCGCCAGCACCTCCGACAGCTACTCCTACGAGCAGTACTTC. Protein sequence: CASTSDSYSYEQYF.

CDR3 nucleotides: TGCGCCAGTCGGTTAGGAGGGGGGTACCAAGAGACCCAGTACTTC. Encoded protein: CASRLGGGYQETQYF. This sequence joins TRBV5-1 and TRBJ2-5, with D tentatively TRBD1 or TRBD2 (6 bases each). Trimming took off 8 bases at V and 0 bases at J, with 17 bases between the two ends. The CDR3 loop spans 15 amino acids. CDR1 is SGHRS and CDR2 is YFSETQ in the germline V gene. Full variable domain (rest looked up from reference TRBV5-1 and TRBJ2-5): KAGVTQTPRYLIKTRGQQVTLSCSPISGHRSVSWYQQTPGQGLQFLFEYFSETQRNKGNFPGRFSGRQFSNSRSEMNVSTLELGDSALYLCASRLGGGYQETQYFGPGTRLLVL.

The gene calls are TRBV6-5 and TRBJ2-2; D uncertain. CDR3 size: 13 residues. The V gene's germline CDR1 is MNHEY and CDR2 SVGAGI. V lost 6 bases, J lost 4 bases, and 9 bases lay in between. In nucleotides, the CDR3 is TGTGCCAGCAGCTCAGTGGTCACCGGGGAGCTGTTTTTT. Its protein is CASSSVVTGELFF.

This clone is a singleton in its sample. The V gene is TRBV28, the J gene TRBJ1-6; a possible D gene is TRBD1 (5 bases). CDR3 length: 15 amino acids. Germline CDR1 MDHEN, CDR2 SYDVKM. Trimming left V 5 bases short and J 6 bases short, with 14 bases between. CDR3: CASSPAGVVNSPLHF. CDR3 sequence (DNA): TGTGCCAGCAGTCCGGCGGGGGTGGTTAATTCACCCCTCCACTTT. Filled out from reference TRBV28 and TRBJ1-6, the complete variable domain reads DVKVTQSSRYLVKRTGEKVFLECVQDMDHENMFWYRQDPGLGLRLIYFSYDVKMKEKGDIPEGYSVSREKKERFSLILESASTNQTSMYLCASSPAGVVNSPLHFGNGTRLTVT.

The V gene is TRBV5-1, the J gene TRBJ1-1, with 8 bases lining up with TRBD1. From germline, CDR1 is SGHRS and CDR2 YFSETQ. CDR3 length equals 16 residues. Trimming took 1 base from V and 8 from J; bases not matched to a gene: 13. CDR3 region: CASSLLGQGVYREAFF. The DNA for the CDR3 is TGCGCCAGCAGCTTGCTCGGACAGGGCGTTTATCGGGAAGCTTTCTTT.

CDR3 in DNA: TGTGCCAGTAGTATGTATGCCTCCGGGACTAGCGGCTCCTACAATGAGCAGTTCTTC. Its protein product is CASSMYASGTSGSYNEQFF. The chain carries TRBV19 and TRBJ2-1; 11 positions agree with TRBD2. This CDR3 contains 19 residues. Germline assignment: CDR1 LNHDA and CDR2 SQIVND (reference sequence). With 3 bases clipped from V and 0 bases from J, the junction kept 10 bases outside the gene matches.

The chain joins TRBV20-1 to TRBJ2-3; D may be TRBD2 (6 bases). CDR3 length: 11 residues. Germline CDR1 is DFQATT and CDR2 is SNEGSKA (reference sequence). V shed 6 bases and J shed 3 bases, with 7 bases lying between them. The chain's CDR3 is CSAGGTDTQYF. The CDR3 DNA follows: TGCAGTGCGGGGGGAACAGATACGCAGTATTTT.

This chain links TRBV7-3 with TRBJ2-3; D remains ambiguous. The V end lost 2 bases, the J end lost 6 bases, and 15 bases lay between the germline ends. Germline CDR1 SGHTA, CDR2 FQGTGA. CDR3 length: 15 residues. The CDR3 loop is CASSLHDGPGDTQYF. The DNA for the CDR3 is TGTGCCAGCAGCTTACACGACGGCCCCGGGGATACGCAGTATTTT.

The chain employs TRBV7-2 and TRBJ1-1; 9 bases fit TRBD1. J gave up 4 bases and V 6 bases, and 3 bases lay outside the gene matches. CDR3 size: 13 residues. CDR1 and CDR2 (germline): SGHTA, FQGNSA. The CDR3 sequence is CASRRQGGTEAFF. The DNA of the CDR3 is TGTGCCAGCAGGCGACAGGGGGGCACTGAAGCTTTCTTT. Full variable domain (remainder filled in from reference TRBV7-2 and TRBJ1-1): GAGVSQSPSNKVTEKGKDVELRCDPISGHTALYWYRQSLGQGLEFLIYFQGNSAPDKSGLPSDRFSAERTGGSVSTLTIQRTQQEDSAVYLCASRRQGGTEAFFGQGTRLTVV.

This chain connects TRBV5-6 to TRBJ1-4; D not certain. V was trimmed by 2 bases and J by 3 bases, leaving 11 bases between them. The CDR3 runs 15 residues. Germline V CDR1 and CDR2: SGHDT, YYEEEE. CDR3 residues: CASSFERAANEKLFF. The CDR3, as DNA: TGTGCCAGCAGCTTCGAGAGGGCAGCTAATGAAAAACTGTTTTTT. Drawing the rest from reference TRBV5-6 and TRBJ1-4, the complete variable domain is DAGVTQSPTHLIKTRGQQVTLRCSPKSGHDTVSWYQQALGQGPQFIFQYYEEEERQRGNFPDRFSGHQFPNYSSELNVNALLLGDSALYLCASSFERAANEKLFFGSGTQLSVL.

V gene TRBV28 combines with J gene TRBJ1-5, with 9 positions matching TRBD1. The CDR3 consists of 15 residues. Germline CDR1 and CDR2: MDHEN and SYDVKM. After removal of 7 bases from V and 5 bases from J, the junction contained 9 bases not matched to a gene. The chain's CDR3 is CASTTNRGLHQPQHF. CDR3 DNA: TGTGCCAGCACCACGAACAGGGGGCTCCATCAGCCCCAGCATTTT.

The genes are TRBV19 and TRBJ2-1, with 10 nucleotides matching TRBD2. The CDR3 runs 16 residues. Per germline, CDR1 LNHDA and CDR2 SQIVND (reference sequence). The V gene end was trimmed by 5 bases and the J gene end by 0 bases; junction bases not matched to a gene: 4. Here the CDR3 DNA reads TGTGCCAGTAGTCCTCGACTAGCGGGCTCCTACAATGAGCAGTTCTTC. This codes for CASSPRLAGSYNEQFF.

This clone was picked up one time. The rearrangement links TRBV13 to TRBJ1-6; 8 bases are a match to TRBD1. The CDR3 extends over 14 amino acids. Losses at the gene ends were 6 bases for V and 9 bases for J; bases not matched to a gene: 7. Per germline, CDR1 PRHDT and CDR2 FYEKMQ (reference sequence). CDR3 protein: CASSNRGIFSPLHF. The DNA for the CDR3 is TGTGCCAGCAGTAACAGGGGGATTTTTTCACCCCTCCACTTT. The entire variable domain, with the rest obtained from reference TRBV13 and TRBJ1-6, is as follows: AAGVIQSPRHLIKEKRETATLKCYPIPRHDTVYWYQQGPGQDPQFLISFYEKMQSDKGSIPDRFSAQQFSDYHSELNMSSLELGDSALYFCASSNRGIFSPLHFGNGTRLTVT.

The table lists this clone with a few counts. Here the CDR3 reads CASNTKLGQREKLFF. The DNA for the CDR3 is TGTGCCAGCAACACCAAATTGGGACAGCGCGAAAAACTGTTTTTT. V is TRBV9 and J is TRBJ1-4, with 7 nucleotides matching TRBD1. The germline V gene has CDR1 SGDLS and CDR2 YYNGEE. The CDR3 length is 15 residues. After removal of 6 bases from V and 8 bases from J, the junction contained 13 bases not matched to a gene.

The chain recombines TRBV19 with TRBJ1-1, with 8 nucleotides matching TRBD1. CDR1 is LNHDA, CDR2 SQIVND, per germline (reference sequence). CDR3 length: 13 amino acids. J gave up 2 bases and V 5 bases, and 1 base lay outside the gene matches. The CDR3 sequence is CASSQGANTEAFF. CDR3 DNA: TGTGCCAGTAGTCAGGGGGCTAACACTGAAGCTTTCTTT.

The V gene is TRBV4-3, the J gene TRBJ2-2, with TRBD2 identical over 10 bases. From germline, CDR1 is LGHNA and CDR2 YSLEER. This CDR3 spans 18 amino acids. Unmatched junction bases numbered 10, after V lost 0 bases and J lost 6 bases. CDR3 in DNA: TGCGCCAGCAGCCAAGATCTTTTGGGAGCGGGAGGGCCCGGGGAGCTGTTTTTT. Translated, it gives CASSQDLLGAGGPGELFF.

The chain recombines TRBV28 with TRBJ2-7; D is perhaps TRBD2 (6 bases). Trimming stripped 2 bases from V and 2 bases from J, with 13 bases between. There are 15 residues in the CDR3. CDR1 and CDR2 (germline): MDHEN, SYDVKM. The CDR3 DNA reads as TGTGCCAGCAGTTTAAGAGGGAGGTTGACCTACGAGCAGTACTTC. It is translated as CASSLRGRLTYEQYF.

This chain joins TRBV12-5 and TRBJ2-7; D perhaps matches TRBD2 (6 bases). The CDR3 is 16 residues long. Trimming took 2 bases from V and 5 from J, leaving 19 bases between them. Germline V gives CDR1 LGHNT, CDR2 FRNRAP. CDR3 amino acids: CASGLPRGEPRDEQYF. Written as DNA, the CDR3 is TGTGCTAGTGGTTTGCCACGCGGGGAACCCCGGGACGAGCAGTACTTC.